Following are 13 T cell receptor beta chains from one sample sequenced in a study of blood T cell repertoires in COVID-19. Produced via immunoSEQ multiplex PCR; TCRdb's table is partial and in-frame only. The sample carries 250,000 to 350,000 clones, about four fifths recorded once. The sequencing input was peripheral blood. The receptors come from a woman in her 50s with acute or convalescent COVID-19.

The CDR3 DNA sequence: TGTGCCAGCAGTTTCTCGACAGGGATGAACACTGAAGCTTTCTTT. Protein sequence: CASSFSTGMNTEAFF. The chain is built from TRBV6-6 and TRBJ1-1; 7 bases match TRBD1. Per the germline V gene, CDR1 is MNHNY and CDR2 is SVGAGI (reference sequence). The CDR3 has 15 amino acids. V shed 4 bases, J shed 0 bases, and the junction held 5 bases outside the gene matches.

This chain joins TRBV4-1 and TRBJ2-1; 8 bases agree with TRBD1. CDR1 is MGHRA, CDR2 YSYEKL, per germline. The CDR3 is 16 residues long. J lost 9 bases, V lost 3 bases, and 13 bases had no gene match. The CDR3 is CASSHPRQGATSEQFF. In DNA form, the CDR3 reads TGCGCCAGCAGCCACCCGCGCCAGGGGGCTACTAGTGAGCAGTTCTTC.

The J gene is TRBJ2-3, the V gene TRBV6-5; 7 bases are a match to TRBD1. The germline V gene has CDR1 MNHEY and CDR2 SVGAGI. V lost 5 bases, J lost 3 bases, and 8 bases stayed unmatched. CDR3 length: 15 amino acids. The CDR3 spells CASSTGTVGTDTQYF. The CDR3, as DNA: TGTGCCAGCAGTACCGGGACAGTAGGGACAGATACGCAGTATTTT.

The chain carries TRBV29-1 and TRBJ2-3; 9 bases align to TRBD2. V lost 5 bases and J lost 4; bases outside the gene matches: 13. Per the germline V gene, CDR1 is SQVTM and CDR2 is ANQGSEA. CDR3 size: 16 residues. CDR3 region: CSVSGLDSGRADTQYF. The CDR3 nucleotides are TGCAGCGTTTCTGGTTTGGATAGCGGGAGAGCAGATACGCAGTATTTT.

The J gene is TRBJ1-1, the V gene TRBV12-3 or TRBV12-4; D is ambiguous. Trimming removed 3 bases at V and 8 bases at J, with 10 bases between. CDR3 length: 12 amino acids. The CDR3 DNA reads TGTGCCAGCAGTTTGGCCGCGGAGGAAGCTTTCTTT. Its protein product is CASSLAAEEAFF.

The chain links TRBV27 to TRBJ2-3, with D possibly TRBD2 on 6 matching bases. Germline loops: CDR1 MNHEY, CDR2 SMNVEV (reference sequence). This CDR3 has 14 amino acids. The ends were cut back, 5 bases at V and 7 bases at J, with 16 bases in the middle. The CDR3 DNA reads TGTGCCAGCAGTCCGGGGGACGGAGGGAATACGCAGTATTTT. It specifies CASSPGDGGNTQYF.

The chain has TRBV5-1 and TRBJ2-1; possibly TRBD2 for D (5 bases). From germline, CDR1 is SGHRS and CDR2 YFSETQ. The CDR3 spans 14 residues. V dropped 3 bases and J dropped 1 base, with 8 bases sitting between them. The chain's CDR3 is CASSSRGSYNEQFF. In DNA form, the CDR3 reads TGCGCCAGCAGCTCGCGCGGGTCCTACAATGAGCAGTTCTTC.

This chain links TRBV18 with TRBJ1-2, with D perhaps matching TRBD1 (5 bases). Germline CDR1 is KGHSH and CDR2 is LQKENI. V lost 4 bases to trimming and J lost 6 bases, with 21 bases between them. The CDR3 runs 16 residues. Here the CDR3 reads CASSRNMGGSENGYTF. In DNA form, the CDR3 reads TGTGCCAGCTCACGAAATATGGGGGGAAGTGAGAATGGCTACACCTTC.

V is TRBV7-3 and J is TRBJ2-2, with 7 bases aligning to TRBD1. The CDR3 extends over 14 amino acids. Germline CDR1 SGHTA, CDR2 FQGTGA. Trimming removed 6 bases from V and 5 bases from J; junction bases left unmatched: 6. DNA for the CDR3: TGTGCCAGCAGTTCGACAGGGAGAACCGGGGAGCTGTTTTTT. It codes for CASSSTGRTGELFF.

Only one count was recorded for this clone. J is TRBJ1-1 and V is TRBV27, with 7 positions matching TRBD1. J was trimmed by 5 bases and V by 6 bases; bases with no gene match: 12. CDR3 length: 15 amino acids. CDR1 MNHEY and CDR2 SMNVEV come from the germline V gene (reference sequence). CDR3 nucleotide sequence: TGTGCCAGCAGCGAGAGAGGGGGCGAGAGAACTGAAGCTTTCTTT. This sequence encodes CASSERGGERTEAFF.

This rearrangement joins TRBV12-5 to TRBJ2-2; 7 bases match TRBD2. This CDR3 spans 15 amino acids. V shed 3 bases and J 0 bases; nucleotides not matched to a gene: 1. CDR1 is LGHNT, CDR2 FRNRAP, per germline. CDR3 sequence (DNA): TGTGCTAGTGGTTTCGGGGGGACGAACACCGGGGAGCTGTTTTTT. The encoded protein is CASGFGGTNTGELFF.

The V and J genes are TRBV2 and TRBJ1-5; D is unclear. Between the trimmed V and J ends, which lost 5 bases and 4 bases, there was a span of 15 bases. Germline V gene lookup returns CDR1 SNHLY and CDR2 FYNNEI. The CDR3 has 15 amino acids. The DNA of the CDR3 is TGTGCCAGCAGTCAAAGAGGGATTAGTAATCAGCCCCAGCATTTT. Its protein is CASSQRGISNQPQHF.

V and J are TRBV5-1 and TRBJ2-3; 10 bases match TRBD2. The length of the CDR3 is 16 residues. The germline V gene encodes CDR1 SGHRS and CDR2 YFSETQ. Trimming took 4 bases from V and 2 from J; bases not matched to a gene: 7. This chain's CDR3 is CASSPSLAGDTDTQYF. CDR3 DNA sequence: TGCGCCAGCAGCCCATCGCTAGCGGGGGACACAGATACGCAGTATTTT.